Shown below are 24 T cell receptor beta chains from a single sample sequenced in a study of OX40 agonist ivuxolimab in advanced cancers. Using immunoSEQ multiplex PCR, the repertoire was profiled, and TCRdb retains in-frame clones only, with some absent. The profile shows about 80,000 clones, approximately 85% of them singletons. The sequenced sample was CD4+ or CD8+ T cells sorted from blood, obtained in a trial of the OX40 agonist ivuxolimab. The receptors stem from an adult with an advanced solid tumor such as melanoma, head and neck, liver or kidney cancer.

This clone was recorded only once. The V call is TRBV18, the J call TRBJ2-7; 7 nucleotides agree with TRBD1. The CDR3 contains 14 residues. J gave up 3 bases and V 0 bases, and 2 bases lay outside the gene matches. Looked up from germline, CDR1 is KGHSH and CDR2 is LQKENI. CDR3 in DNA: TGTGCCAGCTCACCACCAGGGGGCATCTACGAGCAGTACTTC. It yields the protein CASSPPGGIYEQYF. The full variable domain, in which reference TRBV18 and TRBJ2-7 provide the parts outside the CDR3, is NAGVMQNPRHLVRRRGQEARLRCSPMKGHSHVYWYRQLPEEGLKFMVYLQKENIIDESGMPKERFSAEFPKEGPSILRIQQVVRGDSAAYFCASSPPGGIYEQYFGPGTRLTVT.

The V and J genes are TRBV19 and TRBJ2-7, with 9 bases lining up with TRBD2. After removal of 3 bases from V and 2 bases from J, the junction contained 5 bases not matched to a gene. Germline CDR1 LNHDA, CDR2 SQIVND (reference sequence). CDR3 length equals 15 residues. This CDR3 reads CASSIALAGPYEQYF. In DNA form, the CDR3 reads TGTGCCAGTAGTATCGCGCTAGCGGGACCCTACGAGCAGTACTTC.

This chain uses TRBV19 with TRBJ1-2; 9 bases match TRBD1. The CDR3 loop spans 15 amino acids. V dropped 3 bases and J dropped 4; count of bases not matched to a gene: 6. Germline lookup yields CDR1 LNHDA and CDR2 SQIVND (reference sequence). CDR3 sequence reads: CASSIPGQGAYGYTF. Written as DNA, the CDR3 is TGTGCCAGTAGTATCCCGGGACAGGGAGCCTATGGCTACACCTTC.

The sample holds a few counts of this clone. The V call is TRBV19, the J call TRBJ1-5; no clear D gene. CDR1 and CDR2 from the germline V gene are LNHDA and SQIVND (reference sequence). The V gene lost 8 bases and the J gene lost 2 bases, with 10 bases spanning the gap. CDR3 size: 13 residues. The CDR3 region has the DNA TGTGCCAGTGATCCAATTGGCAATCAGCCCCAGCATTTT. It translates to CASDPIGNQPQHF.

As DNA, the CDR3 is TGTGCCAGCAGCGTAGCTACAAGACTAGCGGTCGGGGATACGCAGTATTTT. Residues: CASSVATRLAVGDTQYF. This chain uses TRBV9 with TRBJ2-3, with 9 bases identical to TRBD2. CDR3 size: 17 residues. V was clipped by 0 bases and J by 6 bases; unmatched bases: 11. The germline gives CDR1 SGDLS, CDR2 YYNGEE.

Details on this clone: A junction boundary mismatches the germline segment, possibly from a read error. The chain joins TRBV5-4 to TRBJ2-7; no clear D gene. CDR1 and CDR2 (germline): SGHNT, YYREEE (reference sequence). This CDR3 is built from 16 residues. This CDR3 is CASTLLTGDPPYEQYF. CDR3 sequence (DNA): TGTGCCAGCACCTTGCTTACCGGTGACCCCCCCTACGAGCAGTACTTC. The full variable domain, completed using reference TRBV5-4 and TRBJ2-7, is ETGVTQSPTHLIKTRGQQVTLRCSSQSGHNTVSWYQQALGQGPQFIFQYYREEENGRGNFPPRFSGLQFPNYSSELNVNALELDDSALYLCASTLLTGDPPYEQYFGPGTRLTVT.

V and J are TRBV19 and TRBJ2-7, with D possibly being TRBD1 (6 bases). Germline V gene data show CDR1 as LNHDA and CDR2 as SQIVND (reference sequence). V dropped 6 bases and J dropped 2 bases, with 17 bases sitting between them. The CDR3 is 15 residues long. The CDR3 sequence is CASRVDRRSPYEQYF. CDR3 coding DNA: TGTGCCAGTAGGGTGGACAGACGCTCCCCCTACGAGCAGTACTTC.

V and J are TRBV28 and TRBJ1-1, with 7 bases aligning to TRBD1. The V segment lost 8 bases and the J segment 4 bases; nucleotides outside the gene matches: 7. CDR1 and CDR2 (germline): MDHEN, SYDVKM. The CDR3 is 13 residues long. The CDR3 spells CASGRTGFTEAFF. In DNA form, the CDR3 reads TGTGCCAGCGGAAGGACAGGCTTCACTGAAGCTTTCTTT.

About this clone itself: This same CDR3 is encoded by further DNA sequences in the sample. The rearrangement links TRBV30 to TRBJ2-1; TRBD2 matches at 8 bases. Losses at the gene ends were 4 bases for V and 10 bases for J; bases not matched to a gene: 15. This CDR3 is built from 15 residues. Germline values: CDR1 GTSNPN, CDR2 SVGIG (reference sequence). The CDR3 DNA is TGTGCCTGGACCCGGGGGGGGCTAGGGGGGGAGGAGCAGTTCTTC. Its protein is CAWTRGGLGGEEQFF.

V and J are TRBV5-6 and TRBJ2-7; 8 bases fit TRBD1. CDR3 length: 13 residues. Germline V gene data show CDR1 as SGHDT and CDR2 as YYEEEE. The ends lost 9 bases at V and 5 bases at J; junction bases unmatched: 10. The CDR3 reads CATGQGSFHEQYF. CDR3 bases: TGTGCCACAGGACAGGGAAGTTTCCACGAGCAGTACTTC.

The chain uses TRBV30 and TRBJ2-1, with TRBD2 matching over 10 bases. In germline, CDR1 is GTSNPN, CDR2 SVGIG (reference sequence). V was pared by 0 bases and J by 4 bases, with 9 bases of the junction left unmatched. This CDR3 is built from 17 residues. CDR3 bases: TGTGCCTGGAGTGTACGTGTCGGAGCGGGAGGGTACAATGAGCAGTTCTTC. Translating gives CAWSVRVGAGGYNEQFF. The entire variable domain, with the rest obtained from reference TRBV30 and TRBJ2-1, is as follows: SQTIHQWPATLVQPVGSPLSLECTVEGTSNPNLYWYRQAAGRGLQLLFYSVGIGQISSEVPQNLSASRPQDRQFILSSKKLLLSDSGFYLCAWSVRVGAGGYNEQFFGPGTRLTVL.

Notes on this clone: At one end, the junction sequence differs from germline, possibly due to a read error. V is TRBV5-1 and J is TRBJ1-2; 8 positions match TRBD1. The germline V gene has CDR1 SGHRS and CDR2 YFSETQ. This CDR3 has 12 amino acids. CDR3 protein: CASSPTDRGGAF. DNA of the CDR3: TGCGCCAGCAGCCCTACCGACAGGGGTGGGGCCTTC.

This clone was recorded a few times. The chain uses TRBV27 and TRBJ2-6, with 8 bases matching TRBD1. The CDR3 extends over 19 amino acids. Germline V lookup: CDR1 MNHEY, CDR2 SMNVEV (reference sequence). The V segment lost 2 bases and the J segment 0 bases; nucleotides outside the gene matches: 9. The CDR3 spells CASSLRTGGSLSGANVLTF. The CDR3 region has the DNA TGTGCCAGCAGTTTACGTACAGGGGGTTCCCTCTCTGGGGCCAACGTCCTGACTTTC.

V is TRBV18 and J is TRBJ1-2, with 9 positions matching TRBD1. The CDR3 is 16 amino acids. CDR1 KGHSH and CDR2 LQKENI come from the germline V gene. J gave up 5 bases and V 5 bases, and 12 bases lay outside the gene matches. The CDR3 DNA sequence: TGTGCCAGCTCAGCCGGGACAGGGCCTTCTGGGTATGGCTACACCTTC. This encodes CASSAGTGPSGYGYTF.

The chain uses TRBV7-8 and TRBJ2-5, with TRBD2 as a possible D gene (5 bases). Germline V gives CDR1 SGHVS, CDR2 FQNEAQ. This CDR3 has 14 residues. V lost 4 bases, J lost 2 bases, and 11 bases lay in between. CDR3 in amino acids: CASSSRVAQETQYF. Here the CDR3 DNA reads TGTGCCAGCAGCTCGCGGGTTGCTCAAGAGACCCAGTACTTC.

This clone showed up just once. The V gene is TRBV7-2, the J gene TRBJ2-4; D is undetermined. The V gene's germline CDR1 is SGHTA and CDR2 FQGNSA. The CDR3 consists of 17 residues. Trimming took 1 base from V and 2 from J, leaving 15 bases between them. This chain's CDR3 is CASSLDPGRGPKNIQYF. Here the CDR3 DNA reads TGTGCCAGCAGCTTAGACCCCGGGCGAGGACCCAAAAACATTCAGTACTTC.

This chain joins TRBV5-4 and TRBJ2-5, with D uncertain. The assigned J gene may be wrong: the sequence end matches TRBJ2-7 better. This CDR3 spans 15 amino acids. Germline CDR1 and CDR2: SGHNT and YYREEE (reference sequence). CDR3 nucleotide sequence: TGTGCCAGCAGCTTGGATGGCGGTGGAACCTACGAGCAGTACTTC. As protein: CASSLDGGGTYEQYF.

The chain couples TRBV18 to TRBJ2-1; the match to TRBD2 covers 10 bases. J gave up 2 bases and V 5 bases, and 6 bases lay outside the gene matches. Germline V gives CDR1 KGHSH, CDR2 LQKENI. The CDR3 is 16 residues long. The CDR3 loop reads CASSDRTSGTYNEQFF. The DNA for the CDR3 is TGTGCCAGCTCAGATCGGACTAGCGGAACCTACAATGAGCAGTTCTTC. Drawing the rest from reference TRBV18 and TRBJ2-1, the complete variable domain is NAGVMQNPRHLVRRRGQEARLRCSPMKGHSHVYWYRQLPEEGLKFMVYLQKENIIDESGMPKERFSAEFPKEGPSILRIQQVVRGDSAAYFCASSDRTSGTYNEQFFGPGTRLTVL.

This rearrangement joins TRBV6-1 to TRBJ2-7, with a tentative D call TRBD2 (5 bases). This CDR3 comprises 14 residues. Trimming shortened V by 7 bases and J by 3 bases, and 16 bases separated the two germline ends. Germline CDR1 and CDR2: MNHNS and SASEGT. CDR3 region: CASNPGTPVYEQYF. As DNA, the CDR3 is TGTGCCAGCAACCCGGGAACACCGGTCTACGAGCAGTACTTC.

The rearrangement joins TRBV19 to TRBJ1-6; 7 bases are shared with TRBD1. The V segment lost 4 bases and the J segment 10 bases; nucleotides outside the gene matches: 4. The V gene's germline CDR1 is LNHDA and CDR2 SQIVND (reference sequence). The CDR3 is 13 amino acids. CDR3 in amino acids: CASSRQGLSPLHF. The CDR3 nucleotides read TGTGCCAGTAGTAGACAGGGACTCTCACCCCTCCACTTT.

V and J are TRBV5-1 and TRBJ2-4; D is unresolved. This CDR3 is built from 14 residues. The germline V gene has CDR1 SGHRS and CDR2 YFSETQ. Trimming removed 3 bases from V and 0 bases from J, with 7 bases in between. CDR3 sequence reads: CASSSEVAKNIQYF. In nucleotides, the CDR3 is TGCGCCAGCAGCTCTGAGGTAGCCAAAAACATTCAGTACTTC.

The V call is TRBV29-1, the J call TRBJ1-3; D possibly corresponds to TRBD1 (5 bases). Germline V CDR1 and CDR2: SQVTM, ANQGSEA. CDR3 length equals 13 residues. Deletions cut 4 bases from V and 3 bases from J, with 10 bases between. The CDR3 loop is CSVGGGNGNTIYF. CDR3 nucleotide sequence: TGCAGCGTTGGGGGGGGGAATGGAAACACCATATATTTT.

This clone was observed a single time. This sequence joins TRBV25-1 and TRBJ1-3; the D gene is possibly TRBD1 (6 bases). The CDR3 extends over 16 amino acids. Germline lookup yields CDR1 MGHDK and CDR2 SYGVNS. With 7 bases removed from V and 0 bases from J, the gap between germline ends came to 16 bases. The CDR3 sequence: CASTPGQRASGNTIYF. The DNA for the CDR3 is TGTGCCAGCACCCCCGGACAGAGAGCCTCTGGAAACACCATATATTTT.

V is TRBV5-1 and J is TRBJ2-5, with 8 nucleotides matching TRBD2. The CDR3 contains 15 residues. Germline V gene lookup returns CDR1 SGHRS and CDR2 YFSETQ. The V gene end was trimmed by 3 bases and the J gene end by 3 bases; junction bases not matched to a gene: 7. For the CDR3, the DNA is TGCGCCAGCAGCTCGGGGGGGCTGAACGAAGAGACCCAGTACTTC. It encodes CASSSGGLNEETQYF.